Presented here are 30 T cell receptor beta chains from one specimen sequenced in a study. TCRdb re-analysed the 5' RACE reads in MiXCR, keeping a single row per CDR3 protein. The sample has 10,000 to 15,000 distinct CDR3 sequences; 20% to 30% are singletons. The sequencing input was naive CD4+ T cells sorted from blood. This sample's subset: naive CD4+ T cells, CD4+CD45RA+CD25-. Receptor source: a female donor with breast cancer.

This clonotype is deemed medium-sized. The chain is built from TRBV5-1 and TRBJ1-6; maybe TRBD1 (5 bases). With 0 bases removed from V and 8 bases from J, the gap between germline ends came to 12 bases. Germline assignment: CDR1 SGHRS and CDR2 YFSETQ. The CDR3 runs 15 residues. DNA of the CDR3: TGCGCCAGCAGCTTGGCTTGGGGGGAATATTCACCCCTCCACTTT. Translating gives CASSLAWGEYSPLHF.

This clonotype is medium-sized. The V call is TRBV12-3 or TRBV12-4, the J call TRBJ2-7, with 10 bases aligning to TRBD2. The CDR3 consists of 15 residues. The V segment lost 3 bases and the J segment 5 bases; nucleotides outside the gene matches: 7. The CDR3 DNA is TGTGCCAGCAGTTTCTTGGGCCTAGCGGGAGACGAGCAGTACTTC. Translation gives CASSFLGLAGDEQYF.

This clonotype was recorded only once. This may arise from a read error, as a much more abundant clone is one base away. This sequence joins TRBV6-5 and TRBJ1-3; 12 positions match TRBD1. This CDR3 is 14 amino acids long. Germline CDR1 is MNHEY and CDR2 is SVGAGI. CDR3 sequence (DNA): TGTGCCAGCAGGGGACAGGGGGCGAGAAACGCCATATATTTT. Encoded protein: CASRGQGARNAIYF.

In its sample, this clonotype was seen a few times. The chain combines TRBV30 with TRBJ2-3; 8 bases are shared with TRBD1. Germline V gene sequence: CDR1 GTSNPN, CDR2 SVGIG (reference sequence). This CDR3 has 14 residues. J lost 0 bases, V lost 2 bases, and 1 base had no gene match. This chain's CDR3 is CAWSWTGSTDTQYF. The CDR3 coding sequence is TGTGCCTGGAGTTGGACAGGGAGCACAGATACGCAGTATTTT.

This clonotype was seen at least ten times. The CDR3 DNA sequence: TGCAGTGCTAGTGACAGGCTCTCTGGAAACACCATATATTTT. Translating it yields CSASDRLSGNTIYF. The J gene is TRBJ1-3, the V gene TRBV20-1, with D tentatively TRBD1 (6 bases). The CDR3 length is 14 residues. The germline V gene has CDR1 DFQATT and CDR2 SNEGSKA (reference sequence). The germline V and J ends were trimmed by 3 bases and 0 bases, with 9 bases remaining between them.

The chain recombines TRBV5-5 with TRBJ2-3; D is undetermined. V lost 2 bases and J lost 3, with 7 bases in between. CDR3 length: 13 amino acids. CDR1 is SGHKS, CDR2 YYEKEE, per germline (reference sequence). The CDR3 DNA reads TGTGCCAGCAGCTTTTGGGGTACAGATACGCAGTATTTT. Translated, it gives CASSFWGTDTQYF.

This clonotype is medium-sized in the sample. This chain's CDR3 is CASSTEDTGELFF. The CDR3 DNA sequence: TGTGCCAGCAGCACCGAAGACACCGGGGAGCTGTTTTTT. The V call is TRBV21-1, the J call TRBJ2-2. TRBV21-1 is reported as a pseudogene. CDR3 length: 13 residues.

This clonotype is categorized as medium-sized (0.01 to 0.1%). The rearrangement links TRBV7-3 to TRBJ2-1, with unresolved D. V was shortened by 1 base and J by 0 bases, with 13 bases between the two germline ends. This CDR3 spans 17 amino acids. Per the germline V gene, CDR1 is SGHTA and CDR2 is FQGTGA. The chain's CDR3 is CASSLRSRSSSYNEQFF. The CDR3 coding sequence is TGTGCCAGCAGCTTAAGGAGCAGGTCCAGCTCCTACAATGAGCAGTTCTTC.

By frequency in the sample, this clonotype is medium-sized (0.01 to 0.1%). V is TRBV5-1 and J is TRBJ2-2, with no clear D. V lost 0 bases, J lost 4 bases, and 10 bases lay in between. CDR1 SGHRS and CDR2 YFSETQ come from the germline V gene. The CDR3 runs to 15 residues. CDR3 in DNA: TGCGCCAGCAGCTTGGAGTCTACATTCACCGGGGAGCTGTTTTTT. It codes for CASSLESTFTGELFF.

Sample share makes this clonotype medium-sized. The chain is built from TRBV5-1 and TRBJ2-7; TRBD1 aligns across 7 bases. The CDR3 has 15 amino acids. Germline V gives CDR1 SGHRS, CDR2 YFSETQ. V lost 4 bases, J lost 0 bases, and 7 bases stayed unmatched. The chain's CDR3 is CASSIGQALSYEQYF. The CDR3 DNA is TGCGCCAGCAGCATCGGACAGGCGCTCTCCTACGAGCAGTACTTC. The variable domain in full, completed from reference TRBV5-1 and TRBJ2-7, reads KAGVTQTPRYLIKTRGQQVTLSCSPISGHRSVSWYQQTPGQGLQFLFEYFSETQRNKGNFPGRFSGRQFSNSRSEMNVSTLELGDSALYLCASSIGQALSYEQYFGPGTRLTVT.

By share, this clonotype ranks as medium-sized. The rearrangement links TRBV12-3 or TRBV12-4 to TRBJ1-1, with TRBD1 as a possible D gene (6 bases). The V and J ends lost 1 base and 3 bases respectively, with 12 bases between them. CDR3 length: 15 residues. Here the CDR3 reads CASSLVPGAHTEAFF. Here the CDR3 DNA reads TGTGCCAGCAGTTTAGTGCCGGGGGCACACACTGAAGCTTTCTTT.

This clonotype has a count of ten or more. The chain recombines TRBV20-1 with TRBJ2-1; TRBD2 aligns across 13 bases. The CDR3 covers 15 residues. CDR1 and CDR2 (germline): DFQATT, SNEGSKA (reference sequence). The V gene end was trimmed by 5 bases and the J gene end by 5 bases; junction bases not matched to a gene: 6. CDR3: CSAETSGRSNNEQFF. For the CDR3, the DNA is TGCAGTGCTGAGACTAGCGGGAGGTCAAACAATGAGCAGTTCTTC.

Relative to its sample, this clonotype is medium-sized (0.01 to 0.1%). V usage is TRBV12-3 or TRBV12-4 and J usage is TRBJ2-7, with 7 positions matching TRBD1. V lost 2 bases, J lost 6 bases, and 7 bases stayed unmatched. There are 14 residues in the CDR3. CDR3 nucleotide sequence: TGTGCCAGCAGTTTAACCCGACAGGGTCGCGAGCAGTACTTC. It yields the protein CASSLTRQGREQYF.

Turning to this clonotype: A much larger clone lies a single base off, so this may be a read error. The V call is TRBV6-5, the J call TRBJ1-4, with unresolved D. V dropped 6 bases and J dropped 0 bases, with 8 bases sitting between them. The CDR3 extends over 14 amino acids. Germline V gene lookup returns CDR1 MNHEY and CDR2 SVGAGI. The CDR3: CASSPGATNEKLFF. The DNA for the CDR3 is TGTGCCAGCAGCCCAGGCGCAACTAATGAAAAACTGTTTTTT.

This clonotype was observed a few times. The V gene is TRBV6-1, the J gene TRBJ2-2, with 10 bases matching TRBD1. This CDR3 is built from 17 residues. After removal of 10 bases from V and 2 bases from J, the junction contained 13 bases not matched to a gene. The germline CDR1 and CDR2 sequences are MNHNS and SASEGT. The CDR3 loop is CAIHPIGTGANTGELFF. For the CDR3, the DNA is TGTGCCATCCATCCCATCGGGACAGGGGCTAACACCGGGGAGCTGTTTTTT.

The chain carries TRBV2 and TRBJ2-1; 10 bases agree with TRBD2. This CDR3 contains 13 residues. The junction had 2 bases not matched to a gene; V was cut back by 5 bases and J by 7 bases. Germline CDR1 reads SNHLY; CDR2 reads FYNNEI. CDR3 region: CASSLAGVNEQFF. CDR3 DNA sequence: TGTGCCAGCAGTCTAGCGGGAGTTAATGAGCAGTTCTTC.

This clonotype was recorded a few times. V gene TRBV15 combines with J gene TRBJ1-3, with D perhaps matching TRBD1 (5 bases). This CDR3 contains 14 residues. CDR1 LNHNV and CDR2 YYDKDF come from the germline V gene (reference sequence). V was pared by 1 base and J by 2 bases, with 6 bases between. The CDR3 region is CATSRVDTGNTIYF. Written as DNA, the CDR3 is TGTGCCACCAGCAGAGTGGACACTGGAAACACCATATATTTT.

By sample share, this clonotype is medium-sized (0.01 to 0.1%). This chain uses TRBV7-3 with TRBJ1-1; a weak D match, TRBD1 (6 bases). Between the trimmed V and J ends, which lost 2 bases and 6 bases, there was a span of 13 bases. The CDR3 has 14 residues. The germline CDR1 and CDR2 sequences are SGHTA and FQGTGA. CDR3 sequence (DNA): TGTGCCAGCAGCTTATATGGGACACCCTCTGAAGCTTTCTTT. Amino acids: CASSLYGTPSEAFF. The variable domain in full, with the rest retrieved from reference TRBV7-3 and TRBJ1-1, is GAGVSQTPSNKVTEKGKYVELRCDPISGHTALYWYRQSLGQGPEFLIYFQGTGAADDSGLPNDRFFAVRPEGSVSTLKIQRTERGDSAVYLCASSLYGTPSEAFFGQGTRLTVV.

In this sample, this clonotype turned up a few times. The rearrangement joins TRBV6-1 to TRBJ1-1, with 9 bases that match TRBD1. Germline loops: CDR1 MNHNS, CDR2 SASEGT. The CDR3 sequence is 13 residues long. V gave up 6 bases and J gave up 4 bases; unmatched junction bases: 3. CDR3 sequence (DNA): TGTGCCAGCAGGGGGACAGGGACCACTGAAGCTTTCTTT. Its protein product is CASRGTGTTEAFF.

The V call is TRBV2, the J call TRBJ1-5, with D possibly TRBD1 on 6 matching bases. Trimming removed 6 bases at V and 0 bases at J, with 12 bases between. The CDR3 is 15 residues long. Germline lookup yields CDR1 SNHLY and CDR2 FYNNEI. The CDR3 here is CASREQGVSNQPQHF. CDR3 DNA sequence: TGTGCCAGCAGAGAACAGGGAGTTAGCAATCAGCCCCAGCATTTT.

This clonotype showed up many times. The chain uses TRBV20-1 and TRBJ2-7, with TRBD2 matching over 13 bases. This CDR3 comprises 15 residues. J gave up 2 bases and V 3 bases, and 4 bases lay outside the gene matches. CDR1 is DFQATT and CDR2 is SNEGSKA in the germline V gene (reference sequence). For the CDR3, the DNA is TGCAGTGCTAGCCAACTAGCGGGAGGGACCTACGAGCAGTACTTC. It translates to CSASQLAGGTYEQYF.

This clonotype is medium-sized (0.01 to 0.1%) by share. This chain links TRBV7-3 with TRBJ2-1; D might be TRBD2 (5 bases). The germline gives CDR1 SGHTA, CDR2 FQGTGA. V shed 5 bases and J shed 0 bases, with 20 bases lying between them. The CDR3 covers 18 residues. CDR3: CASSPLGSRAVSYNEQFF. CDR3 coding DNA: TGTGCCAGCAGCCCTTTGGGCTCTAGAGCGGTCTCCTACAATGAGCAGTTCTTC.

Relative to its sample, this clonotype is medium-sized. The rearrangement links TRBV29-1 to TRBJ1-1, with D hard to call. Looked up from germline, CDR1 is SQVTM and CDR2 is ANQGSEA. Trimming left V 6 bases short and J 0 bases short, with 8 bases between. The CDR3 is 12 residues long. CDR3 sequence reads: CSVGLMNTEAFF. CDR3 DNA sequence: TGCAGCGTCGGCCTTATGAACACTGAAGCTTTCTTT.

The V gene is TRBV5-1, the J gene TRBJ1-1; TRBD1 aligns across 8 bases. Germline CDR1 reads SGHRS; CDR2 reads YFSETQ. The CDR3 contains 16 residues. V lost 5 bases to trimming and J lost 2 bases; unmatched junction nucleotides: 11. CDR3 residues: CASRSQGALVNTEAFF. CDR3 DNA: TGCGCCAGCAGATCCCAGGGGGCGCTGGTTAACACTGAAGCTTTCTTT.

The rearrangement uses TRBV3-1 and TRBJ2-1; D gene unclear. V gave up 4 bases and J gave up 10 bases, with 11 bases separating them. Germline values: CDR1 LGHDT, CDR2 YNNKEL (reference sequence). CDR3 length: 12 amino acids. This CDR3 reads CASSRIEREQFF. DNA of the CDR3: TGTGCCAGCAGCCGGATCGAAAGGGAGCAGTTCTTC.

By share, this clonotype counts as medium-sized. V and J are TRBV7-2 and TRBJ2-7; D perhaps matches TRBD2 (6 bases). CDR1 is SGHTA, CDR2 FQGNSA, per germline. The CDR3 totals 13 residues. The V gene lost 5 bases and the J gene lost 3 bases, with 11 bases spanning the gap. CDR3 loop: CASSTSLGYEQYF. The CDR3 nucleotides are TGTGCCAGCAGCACTAGCTTAGGCTACGAGCAGTACTTC.

This clonotype has at least ten counts. This CDR3 is CASRAGTEKTVNGYTF. DNA for the CDR3: TGTGCCAGCAGGGCCGGGACAGAGAAAACGGTGAATGGCTACACCTTC. The chain employs TRBV6-6 and TRBJ1-2; 7 bases match TRBD1. The CDR3 totals 16 residues. CDR1 is MNHNY, CDR2 SVGAGI, per germline (reference sequence). J lost 6 bases, V lost 6 bases, and 16 bases had no gene match.

This clonotype appeared many times. This rearrangement joins TRBV6-5 to TRBJ1-5; the match to TRBD1 covers 8 bases. Trimming removed 5 bases from V and 10 bases from J; junction bases left unmatched: 10. The CDR3 totals 14 residues. Germline-derived CDR1 and CDR2 are MNHEY and SVGAGI. CDR3 coding DNA: TGTGCCAGCAGTGGACAGGGACACTCGACCCCCCAGCATTTT. It specifies CASSGQGHSTPQHF.

This clonotype was counted at least ten times. The genes are TRBV12-3 or TRBV12-4 and TRBJ1-5, with D unclear. The CDR3 has 13 amino acids. V lost 6 bases and J lost 4, with 10 bases in between. The CDR3 region is CASRAVENQPQHF. For the CDR3, the DNA is TGTGCCAGCAGAGCCGTCGAAAATCAGCCCCAGCATTTT.

This clonotype was seen ten or more times. This chain's CDR3 is CASSLGGSRTEAFF. The CDR3 nucleotides read TGCGCCAGCAGCTTGGGAGGGAGTAGGACTGAAGCTTTCTTT. The V gene is TRBV5-1, the J gene TRBJ1-1; no reliable D call. Germline V gene lookup returns CDR1 SGHRS and CDR2 YFSETQ. Deletions cut 0 bases from V and 5 bases from J, with 11 bases between. This CDR3 has 14 residues.